Shown below are 27 T cell receptor beta chains from a single sample sequenced in a study of T cells in Graves' hyperthyroidism and ophthalmopathy. Template material for amplifying TCR beta CDR3 regions consisted of RNA transcripts. With the HTBI primer set, the TCR CDR3 went through a first round of RT-PCR. TCRdb passed the multiplex PCR reads through MiXCR, listing each CDR3 protein once. Seen here are about 580,000 distinct CDR3 sequences, approximately 15% observed once, and the top ten hold 5.5% to 7.5%. The sequenced sample consisted of blood. These receptor sequences come from a woman in her thirties with Graves' hyperthyroidism that later progressed to Graves' ophthalmopathy.

This clonotype was seen at least ten times. The V gene is TRBV5-5, the J gene TRBJ1-1; possibly TRBD1 for D (5 bases). The CDR3 runs 14 residues. V gave up 1 base and J gave up 5 bases, with 12 bases separating them. From germline, CDR1 is SGHKS and CDR2 YYEKEE (reference sequence). The CDR3 bases are TGTGCCAGCAGCTTGCCAGGGAGTGTGACTGAAGCTTTCTTT. Its protein is CASSLPGSVTEAFF. Full variable domain (remainder filled in from reference TRBV5-5 and TRBJ1-1): DAGVTQSPTHLIKTRGQQVTLRCSPISGHKSVSWYQQVLGQGPQFIFQYYEKEERGRGNFPDRFSARQFPNYSSELNVNALLLGDSALYLCASSLPGSVTEAFFGQGTRLTVV.

This clonotype was detected many times. The J gene is TRBJ2-7, the V gene TRBV20-1; 11 bases align to TRBD1. V lost 5 bases, J lost 2 bases, and 2 bases stayed unmatched. The CDR3 length is 13 residues. Germline CDR1 and CDR2: DFQATT and SNEGSKA (reference sequence). The CDR3 sequence is CSAGQGATYEQYF. For the CDR3, the DNA is TGCAGTGCTGGACAGGGGGCGACCTACGAGCAGTACTTC.

This clonotype was counted many times. This sequence joins TRBV20-1 and TRBJ2-7; perhaps TRBD1 as D (5 bases). Trimming removed 2 bases from V and 3 bases from J, with 14 bases in between. The CDR3 is made up of 14 amino acids. The germline V gene encodes CDR1 DFQATT and CDR2 SNEGSKA (reference sequence). The chain's CDR3 is CSARSPLGVYEQYF. CDR3 DNA: TGCAGTGCTAGATCTCCCTTAGGGGTCTACGAGCAGTACTTC.

This clonotype was counted only a few times. The chain combines TRBV6-1 with TRBJ2-7; 9 nucleotides agree with TRBD1. The junction had 9 bases not matched to a gene; V was cut back by 6 bases and J by 0 bases. From germline, CDR1 is MNHNS and CDR2 SASEGT. The CDR3 length is 16 residues. The CDR3 nucleotides are TGTGCCAGCAGCACGAGGGGACAGGGTCCCTCCTACGAGCAGTACTTC. Its protein is CASSTRGQGPSYEQYF.

There are many counts of this clonotype. V usage is TRBV7-8 and J usage is TRBJ2-7; 8 positions match TRBD1. Looked up from germline, CDR1 is SGHVS and CDR2 is FQNEAQ. V was clipped by 1 base and J by 2 bases; unmatched bases: 4. The CDR3 extends over 15 amino acids. The CDR3 reads CASSLGGRGPYEQYF. The CDR3 DNA is TGTGCCAGCAGCTTAGGGGGCAGGGGGCCCTACGAGCAGTACTTC. Full variable domain (rest looked up from reference TRBV7-8 and TRBJ2-7): GAGVSQSPRYKVAKRGQDVALRCDPISGHVSLFWYQQALGQGPEFLTYFQNEAQLDKSGLPSDRFFAERPEGSVSTLKIQRTQQEDSAVYLCASSLGGRGPYEQYFGPGTRLTVT.

The V call is TRBV19, the J call TRBJ2-4; 12 bases map to TRBD2. Germline CDR1 reads LNHDA; CDR2 reads SQIVND (reference sequence). There are 19 residues in the CDR3. Trimming at V came to 1 base and at J to 3 bases, leaving 10 bases not matched to a gene. CDR3 coding DNA: TGTGCCAGTAGTATAGTAGGCCTAGCGGGAGGGTTCGGCAAAAACATTCAGTACTTC. As protein: CASSIVGLAGGFGKNIQYF. Filled out from reference TRBV19 and TRBJ2-4, the complete variable domain reads DGGITQSPKYLFRKEGQNVTLSCEQNLNHDAMYWYRQDPGQGLRLIYYSQIVNDFQKGDIAEGYSVSREKKESFPLTVTSAQKNPTAFYLCASSIVGLAGGFGKNIQYFGAGTRLSVL.

Many counts were recorded for this clonotype. The chain uses TRBV11-3 and TRBJ2-3; D assignment may be TRBD1 or TRBD2 (5 bases each). V lost 4 bases to trimming and J lost 4 bases, with 15 bases between them. Germline assignment: CDR1 SGHNT and CDR2 YENEEA. The CDR3 length is 15 residues. The CDR3 spells CASSWSGQGADTQYF. DNA of the CDR3: TGTGCCAGCAGCTGGTCGGGGCAGGGCGCAGATACGCAGTATTTT.

The V and J genes are TRBV12-3 or TRBV12-4 and TRBJ1-4, with no clear D. V lost 2 bases, J lost 13 bases, and 11 bases lay in between. The CDR3 totals 12 residues. CDR3 amino acids: CASSLFGSGLFF. As DNA, the CDR3 is TGTGCCAGCAGTTTATTCGGGAGCGGACTGTTTTTT.

This clonotype has a count of ten or more. V usage is TRBV5-6 and J usage is TRBJ2-1; D may be TRBD1 (5 bases). V lost 0 bases to trimming and J lost 6 bases, with 7 bases between them. Per germline, CDR1 SGHDT and CDR2 YYEEEE. The CDR3 sequence is 13 residues long. This CDR3 is CASSLDRSNEQFF. The CDR3, as DNA: TGTGCCAGCAGCTTGGACAGGTCCAATGAGCAGTTCTTC.

This clonotype was counted ten times or more. V is TRBV28 and J is TRBJ1-2, with TRBD1 identical over 7 bases. CDR1 is MDHEN and CDR2 is SYDVKM in the germline V gene. This CDR3 spans 13 amino acids. The V gene end was trimmed by 6 bases and the J gene end by 8 bases; junction bases not matched to a gene: 9. The CDR3, as DNA: TGTGCCAGCAGAGCTGCGACAGGGCAGGGCTACACCTTC. Protein sequence: CASRAATGQGYTF.

This clonotype was seen a few times. Its ends do not fully match the called genes, so a read error is possible. This sequence joins TRBV28 and TRBJ2-1; D is possibly TRBD1 (6 bases). Germline-derived CDR1 and CDR2 are MDHEN and SYDVKM. The CDR3 is 14 residues long. CDR3 DNA sequence: TGTGCCAACAGTGGTGGGACACGCCACAATGAGCAGTTCTTC. Its protein product is CANSGGTRHNEQFF.

Ten or more counts support this clonotype. The genes are TRBV27 and TRBJ2-1; 8 bases map to TRBD2. This CDR3 is 17 amino acids long. V dropped 3 bases and J dropped 4; count of bases not matched to a gene: 11. Per the germline V gene, CDR1 is MNHEY and CDR2 is SMNVEV (reference sequence). In DNA form, the CDR3 reads TGTGCCAGCAGTTTGGCAGGACCGGGGACTAGTTACAATGAGCAGTTCTTC. This codes for CASSLAGPGTSYNEQFF.

This clonotype was detected ten times or more. This chain uses TRBV28 with TRBJ1-5, with D unclear. CDR3 length: 13 residues. V was cut by 7 bases and J by 3 bases, with 10 bases left in between. Germline CDR1 reads MDHEN; CDR2 reads SYDVKM. CDR3 sequence reads: CASNTNYNQPQHF. The CDR3, as DNA: TGTGCCAGCAATACAAATTACAATCAGCCCCAGCATTTT.

The table lists this clonotype with many counts. This chain uses TRBV11-3 with TRBJ2-1; D might be TRBD1 (6 bases). In germline, CDR1 is SGHNT, CDR2 YENEEA. V lost 7 bases and J lost 5, with 33 bases in between. This CDR3 is 20 amino acids long. This chain's CDR3 is CASTSLGWTSTGAKNNEQFF. The CDR3 region has the DNA TGTGCCAGCACCTCCTTGGGATGGACCTCGACAGGTGCTAAGAACAATGAGCAGTTCTTC.

This clonotype was picked up many times. V and J are TRBV6-2 or TRBV6-3 and TRBJ2-7; no reliable D call. CDR3 size: 14 residues. Trimming cost V 7 bases and J 5 bases, with 18 bases left between them. Germline V gives CDR1 MNHEY, CDR2 SVGEGT. CDR3 sequence (DNA): TGTGCCAGCACCCTGGCCCCTGGGCTCAACGAGCAGTACTTC. Protein product: CASTLAPGLNEQYF.

A few counts support this clonotype. V and J are TRBV15 and TRBJ2-3; a weak D match, TRBD1 (8 bases). The CDR3 is made up of 15 amino acids. V lost 2 bases and J 4 bases, leaving 13 bases between the germline ends. The germline CDR1 and CDR2 sequences are LNHNV and YYDKDF (reference sequence). The CDR3 coding sequence is TGTGCCACCAGCAGAACAGGGGGGGCCCCAGATACGCAGTATTTT. Encoded protein: CATSRTGGAPDTQYF.

This clonotype was picked up many times. This chain links TRBV20-1 with TRBJ2-7; TRBD2 matches 7 bases. The germline V gene encodes CDR1 DFQATT and CDR2 SNEGSKA (reference sequence). There are 14 residues in the CDR3. Losses at the gene ends were 4 bases for V and 6 bases for J; bases not matched to a gene: 12. The CDR3 reads CSANLAEPHGEQYF. CDR3 bases: TGCAGTGCTAACCTAGCGGAGCCCCACGGCGAGCAGTACTTC.

This clonotype was recorded many times. The chain links TRBV7-9 to TRBJ2-3, with 8 bases that match TRBD2. CDR1 and CDR2 (germline): SEHNR, FQNEAQ (reference sequence). V lost 1 base and J lost 0; bases outside the gene matches: 0. CDR3 length: 15 amino acids. This chain's CDR3 is CASSLERGSTDTQYF. The CDR3, as DNA: TGTGCCAGCAGCTTAGAGCGGGGGAGCACAGATACGCAGTATTTT.

This clonotype was observed at least ten times. The chain uses TRBV28 and TRBJ1-1; D remains unclear. Germline CDR1 is MDHEN and CDR2 is SYDVKM. CDR3 length: 14 amino acids. V was trimmed by 5 bases and J by 6 bases, leaving 16 bases between them. CDR3 in amino acids: CASSPFAPIAEAFF. The CDR3 DNA reads TGTGCCAGCAGTCCCTTTGCGCCTATAGCTGAAGCTTTCTTT.

J is TRBJ2-5 and V is TRBV20-1, with a weak D call TRBD1 (6 bases). Deletions cut 4 bases from V and 2 bases from J, with 14 bases between. There are 14 residues in the CDR3. From germline, CDR1 is DFQATT and CDR2 SNEGSKA (reference sequence). The CDR3 region has the DNA TGCAGTGCTAAACTGGGGGCGCTTCAAGAGACCCAGTACTTC. This translates into CSAKLGALQETQYF.

There are many counts of this clonotype. The rearrangement uses TRBV2 and TRBJ1-6, with 7 bases that match TRBD1. The CDR3 loop spans 15 amino acids. Trimming cost V 3 bases and J 10 bases; bases outside gene matches: 9. Germline V lookup: CDR1 SNHLY, CDR2 FYNNEI. The CDR3 loop reads CASSDGSGGGSPLHF. CDR3 bases: TGTGCCAGCAGTGATGGGTCAGGAGGGGGCTCACCCCTCCACTTT.

This clonotype came up many times. This chain connects TRBV20-1 to TRBJ1-1; no clear D gene. From germline, CDR1 is DFQATT and CDR2 SNEGSKA (reference sequence). Trimming took 5 bases from V and 2 from J, leaving 9 bases between them. The CDR3 totals 12 residues. The CDR3 coding sequence is TGCAGTGCTTGGAGAGACAACACTGAAGCTTTCTTT. Translating gives CSAWRDNTEAFF.

The V call is TRBV20-1, the J call TRBJ2-2; 7 bases agree with TRBD1. V gave up 5 bases and J gave up 3 bases; unmatched junction bases: 6. CDR1 is DFQATT, CDR2 SNEGSKA, per germline (reference sequence). The CDR3 totals 14 residues. Here the CDR3 DNA reads TGCAGTGCTCGGACAGGCTGGGACACCGGGGAGCTGTTTTTT. Translating gives CSARTGWDTGELFF.

This clonotype was seen many times. The V gene is TRBV10-3, the J gene TRBJ2-5, with D tentatively TRBD1 (5 bases). The CDR3 sequence is 15 residues long. V shed 3 bases and J shed 1 base, with 12 bases lying between them. Germline CDR1 is ENHRY and CDR2 is SYGVKD. CDR3 sequence (DNA): TGTGCCATCAGTGATCGAGTAGACAGCCAAGAGACCCAGTACTTC. This sequence encodes CAISDRVDSQETQYF.

This clonotype has at least ten counts. This chain links TRBV20-1 with TRBJ2-1; no firm D call. V was clipped by 6 bases and J by 7 bases, with 10 bases between them. The CDR3 is made up of 11 amino acids. Germline V lookup: CDR1 DFQATT, CDR2 SNEGSKA (reference sequence). This CDR3 reads CSAWALNEQFF. The DNA of the CDR3 is TGCAGTGCGTGGGCCCTAAATGAGCAGTTCTTC.

Many counts were recorded for this clonotype. V usage is TRBV9 and J usage is TRBJ2-7; possibly TRBD1 for D (5 bases). With 2 bases removed from V and 4 bases from J, the gap between germline ends came to 10 bases. The CDR3 is made up of 13 amino acids. Per germline, CDR1 SGDLS and CDR2 YYNGEE. CDR3 DNA sequence: TGTGCCAGCAGCGTGGGGCAGGATTACGAGCAGTACTTC. It translates to CASSVGQDYEQYF.

Notes on this clonotype: This could be a read error, since a much larger clone is one nucleotide away. The gene calls are TRBV7-9 and TRBJ2-7; D is possibly TRBD2 (6 bases). The germline gives CDR1 SEHNR, CDR2 FQNEAQ (reference sequence). The V gene lost 5 bases and the J gene lost 5 bases, with 19 bases spanning the gap. The CDR3 runs to 15 residues. The CDR3 loop reads CASSIAGTRGNEQYF. CDR3 nucleotides: TGTGCCAGCAGCATCGCCGGGACTCGAGGCAACGAGCAGTACTTC. The whole variable domain, remainder taken from reference TRBV7-9 and TRBJ2-7, is DTGVSQNPRHKITKRGQNVTFRCDPISEHNRLYWYRQTLGQGPEFLTYFQNEAQLEKSRLLSDRFSAERPKGSFSTLEIQRTEQGDSAMYLCASSIAGTRGNEQYFGPGTRLTVT.